This T cell receptor (beta chain) was profiled in a study of blood T cell repertoires in COVID-19. Study-level information: Spain, Italy and the United States supplied samples that represented acute and convalescent COVID-19.

Original processing notes: Nucleated cell number was recorded as an estimate derived from reference gene primer amplification. The protocol was immunoSEQ multiplex PCR, while the TCRdb copy is restricted to in-frame clones and leaves out a portion. That table gives V, J and clone size, and the DNA gave D and trimming. The sample holds fewer than 350,000 clones, roughly 90% seen once. V was pared by 1 base and J by 10 bases, with 12 bases between. The CDR3 has 14 residues. Germline V gene lookup returns CDR1 SGHTS and CDR2 YDEGEE. J is TRBJ1-6 and V is TRBV5-8; D possibly corresponds to TRBD1 (6 bases). This receptor was obtained from a woman aged 30 to 39 with COVID-19, enrolled during active disease. The sequenced sample consisted of peripheral blood. The CDR3 spells CASSLRTVGSPLHF. The CDR3 DNA reads as TGTGCCAGCAGCTTGAGGACAGTTGGGTCACCCCTCCACTTT.